Following are 15 T cell receptor beta chains from one sample sequenced in a study of T cells in Graves' hyperthyroidism and ophthalmopathy. What was amplified from RNA transcripts were TCR beta CDR3 regions. The HTBI set primed first-round TCR CDR3 RT-PCR. From the multiplex PCR reads, TCRdb called clonotypes with MiXCR, one entry per CDR3 protein. The repertoire holds 250,000 to 400,000 distinct CDR3 sequences, with 12% to 15% as singletons. Sequencing was performed on blood. The receptors were sampled from a woman between 35 and 50 years old with Graves' ophthalmopathy.

This clonotype appeared many times. The chain uses TRBV6-1 and TRBJ1-1; maybe TRBD1 (6 bases). The CDR3 loop spans 13 amino acids. Trimming removed 7 bases from V and 4 bases from J, with 13 bases in between. The V gene's germline CDR1 is MNHNS and CDR2 SASEGT. CDR3 sequence: CASTTRGTTEAFF. The CDR3 coding sequence is TGTGCCAGCACAACCAGGGGTACCACTGAAGCTTTCTTT.

This clonotype has a count of ten or more. The chain's CDR3 is CASRPSMGTQYF. The CDR3 DNA follows: TGTGCCAGCAGACCGTCCATGGGGACCCAGTACTTC. J is TRBJ2-5 and V is TRBV6-1; D remains unclear. Trimming cost V 6 bases and J 7 bases, with 12 bases left between them. This CDR3 comprises 12 residues. Germline V lookup: CDR1 MNHNS, CDR2 SASEGT.

This clonotype was picked up a small number of times. This chain joins TRBV9 and TRBJ2-1; D unresolved. V lost 3 bases, J lost 6 bases, and 13 bases lay in between. This CDR3 is built from 14 residues. The germline CDR1 and CDR2 sequences are SGDLS and YYNGEE. The CDR3 nucleotides are TGTGCCAGCAGCGCCAGTTGGGTGTCCAATGAGCAGTTCTTC. It translates to CASSASWVSNEQFF.

The chain carries TRBV10-2 and TRBJ1-5; D not certain. This CDR3 comprises 13 residues. CDR1 and CDR2 (germline): WSHSY, SAAADI. Trimming took off 7 bases at V and 1 base at J, with 8 bases between the two ends. In DNA form, the CDR3 reads TGCGCCAGCATGGGTACCAGCAATCAGCCCCAGCATTTT. It is translated as CASMGTSNQPQHF.

Note on this clonotype: A much larger clone lies one base from this, so it may be a read error. The genes are TRBV12-3 or TRBV12-4 and TRBJ1-6; a possible D gene is TRBD1 (6 bases). This CDR3 spans 14 amino acids. The CDR3 sequence: CTTLGGRVNSPLHF. The DNA of the CDR3 is TGTACCACCCTTGGGGGGCGCGTTAATTCACCCCTCCACTTT.

This clonotype was counted many times. This chain uses TRBV2 with TRBJ2-3, with D possibly being TRBD2 (6 bases). The germline CDR1 and CDR2 sequences are SNHLY and FYNNEI. This CDR3 region has 16 residues. V was cut by 2 bases and J by 3 bases, with 15 bases left in between. The CDR3 nucleotides are TGTGCCAGCAGTGAATTTAAGCGGGTGTTGACAGATACGCAGTATTTT. Its translation is CASSEFKRVLTDTQYF.

This clonotype came up many times. This chain connects TRBV12-3 or TRBV12-4 to TRBJ2-3, with a weak D call TRBD2 (5 bases). V was trimmed by 3 bases and J by 5 bases, leaving 15 bases between them. The CDR3 length is 15 residues. CDR3 residues: CASSFGLTLRDTQYF. The CDR3, as DNA: TGTGCCAGCAGTTTCGGACTGACGCTCAGAGATACGCAGTATTTT.

V usage is TRBV20-1 and J usage is TRBJ2-1; D might be TRBD2 (6 bases). Trimming took 7 bases from V and 7 from J, leaving 20 bases between them. The CDR3 is 14 amino acids. Looked up from germline, CDR1 is DFQATT and CDR2 is SNEGSKA (reference sequence). CDR3 sequence: CSVSPTSGMNEQFF. The CDR3 nucleotides read TGCAGTGTTAGCCCGACTAGTGGGATGAATGAGCAGTTCTTC.

This sequence joins TRBV3-1 and TRBJ2-3, with D perhaps assigned TRBD1 or TRBD2 (5 bases each). The V end lost 0 bases, the J end lost 7 bases, and 29 bases lay between the germline ends. Looked up from germline, CDR1 is LGHDT and CDR2 is YNNKEL (reference sequence). This CDR3 is built from 20 residues. The CDR3 DNA follows: TGTGCCAGCAGCCAAGATCTAGAGGGGCACGCCGGTCCCTTCGACCATACGCAGTATTTT. Translation: CASSQDLEGHAGPFDHTQYF.

The chain uses TRBV12-3 or TRBV12-4 and TRBJ1-2, with D maybe TRBD1 (5 bases). CDR3 length equals 14 residues. Between the trimmed V and J ends, which lost 1 base and 4 bases, there was a span of 10 bases. The CDR3 bases are TGTGCCAGCAGTTTAGGGGGGGAACTCTATGGCTACACCTTC. Amino acids: CASSLGGELYGYTF.

This clonotype showed up just a few times. V usage is TRBV24-1 and J usage is TRBJ2-2; D uncertain. The CDR3 totals 13 residues. The V and J ends lost 7 bases and 2 bases respectively, with 7 bases between them. Germline loops: CDR1 KGHDR, CDR2 SFDVKD. The CDR3 spells CATRHSNTGELFF. The CDR3 DNA reads TGTGCCACCAGGCACAGCAACACCGGGGAGCTGTTTTTT.

This clonotype was seen at least ten times. The chain has TRBV7-8 and TRBJ2-1; TRBD2 matches 10 bases. V lost 5 bases and J lost 5; bases outside the gene matches: 9. This CDR3 contains 16 residues. In germline, CDR1 is SGHVS, CDR2 FQNEAQ. CDR3 protein: CASSVSGLAFHNEQFF. Here the CDR3 DNA reads TGTGCCAGCAGCGTATCGGGACTAGCGTTCCACAATGAGCAGTTCTTC.

This chain joins TRBV5-4 and TRBJ2-7, with 7 bases aligning to TRBD2. This CDR3 spans 15 amino acids. Per germline, CDR1 SGHNT and CDR2 YYREEE (reference sequence). V lost 0 bases, J lost 5 bases, and 8 bases stayed unmatched. DNA for the CDR3: TGTGCCAGCAGCTTGGCCGGGAGGCAGCTCAACGAGCAGTACTTC. It codes for CASSLAGRQLNEQYF.

There are many counts of this clonotype. The chain has TRBV29-1 and TRBJ2-3; no clear D. Germline V gene sequence: CDR1 SQVTM, CDR2 ANQGSEA. The CDR3 runs 13 residues. V lost 7 bases and J lost 2, with 13 bases in between. The CDR3 is CSGGEPDTDTQYF. The CDR3, as DNA: TGCAGCGGTGGGGAACCAGACACAGATACGCAGTATTTT.

This clonotype was observed at least ten times. The V gene is TRBV3-1, the J gene TRBJ2-3, with 8 bases lining up with TRBD1. The CDR3 has 15 residues. The V segment lost 1 base and the J segment 7 bases; nucleotides outside the gene matches: 7. Germline CDR1 reads LGHDT; CDR2 reads YNNKEL (reference sequence). CDR3 loop: CASSQATGGYYTQYF. The CDR3 DNA reads as TGTGCCAGCAGCCAAGCTACAGGGGGGTACTATACGCAGTATTTT.